Each of the 32 T cell receptor beta chains below was sequenced from the same sample in a study of blood T cell repertoires in COVID-19. Generated by immunoSEQ multiplex PCR, the TCRdb table keeps only in-frame clones and is missing some. The profile shows 90,000 or so clones, around 88% of them singletons. The sample was peripheral blood. The receptors derive from an older man with active or convalescent COVID-19.

The CDR3 nucleotides are TGTGCCAGTAGTCTCCCTTCCGTTGGAAACACCATATATTTT. Its protein is CASSLPSVGNTIYF. The V gene is TRBV19, the J gene TRBJ1-3; D is uncertain. The CDR3 extends over 14 amino acids. Germline V gene data show CDR1 as LNHDA and CDR2 as SQIVND (reference sequence). V lost 5 bases, J lost 3 bases, and 11 bases lay in between.

The V and J genes are TRBV24-1 and TRBJ2-7, with a tentative D call TRBD1 (5 bases). The V end was cut by 4 bases, the J end by 2 bases, with 11 bases between. Per germline, CDR1 KGHDR and CDR2 SFDVKD. CDR3 length: 14 amino acids. The CDR3 DNA sequence: TGTGCCACCAGTGACCACAGGCGGCCCTACGAGCAGTACTTC. Amino acids: CATSDHRRPYEQYF.

CDR3 DNA sequence: TGTGCCAGCAGTGCCGGGTCGGAGGGGACCCAGTACTTC. It is translated as CASSAGSEGTQYF. The chain carries TRBV2 and TRBJ2-5; perhaps TRBD2 as D (6 bases). The CDR3 extends over 13 amino acids. From germline, CDR1 is SNHLY and CDR2 FYNNEI. V was clipped by 4 bases and J by 7 bases, with 13 bases between them.

This clone was seen only a few times. The genes are TRBV11-2 and TRBJ2-1; a possible D gene is TRBD2 (5 bases). This CDR3 has 12 residues. CDR1 SGHAT and CDR2 FQNNGV come from the germline V gene. V was pared by 4 bases and J by 13 bases, with 14 bases between. The CDR3 loop reads CASSSPSSFQFF. CDR3 sequence (DNA): TGTGCCAGCAGCTCCCCCTCTAGCTTTCAGTTCTTC.

This clone was seen only a few times. The rearrangement joins TRBV11-2 to TRBJ1-1; 7 nucleotides match TRBD1. The CDR3 loop spans 17 amino acids. In germline, CDR1 is SGHAT, CDR2 FQNNGV. V shed 3 bases, J shed 3 bases, and the junction held 13 bases outside the gene matches. CDR3 region: CASSFPGGFGTYTEAFF. The CDR3 region has the DNA TGTGCCAGCAGCTTCCCAGGGGGATTCGGCACCTACACTGAAGCTTTCTTT.

The chain joins TRBV28 to TRBJ1-6; TRBD1 matches 9 bases. With 5 bases clipped from V and 7 bases from J, the junction kept 6 bases outside the gene matches. The CDR3 runs 15 residues. Germline CDR1 and CDR2: MDHEN and SYDVKM. The CDR3 DNA sequence: TGTGCCAGCAGTACCGCGGGACAGGGCAATTCACCCCTCCACTTT. Its translation is CASSTAGQGNSPLHF.

The chain couples TRBV7-9 to TRBJ1-4; no definite D call. The CDR3 has 17 amino acids. CDR1 SEHNR and CDR2 FQNEAQ come from the germline V gene (reference sequence). V lost 4 bases to trimming and J lost 3 bases, with 18 bases between them. The CDR3 DNA sequence: TGTGCCAGCAGCTCCTCGAGGGATTGGTTAGCTAATGAAAAACTGTTTTTT. Protein sequence: CASSSSRDWLANEKLFF. The variable domain in full, completed from reference TRBV7-9 and TRBJ1-4, reads DTGVSQNPRHKITKRGQNVTFRCDPISEHNRLYWYRQTLGQGPEFLTYFQNEAQLEKSRLLSDRFSAERPKGSFSTLEIQRTEQGDSAMYLCASSSSRDWLANEKLFFGSGTQLSVL.

The J gene is TRBJ1-5, the V gene TRBV5-6, with 8 bases matching TRBD1. Germline-derived CDR1 and CDR2 are SGHDT and YYEEEE. The V and J ends lost 4 bases and 6 bases, in that order; junction bases with no gene match: 3. This CDR3 is 13 amino acids long. The CDR3 sequence is CASSVDRGQPQHF. In DNA form, the CDR3 reads TGTGCCAGCAGCGTTGACAGGGGTCAGCCCCAGCATTTT.

The genes are TRBV20-1 and TRBJ2-1; 7 nucleotides line up with TRBD2. The CDR3 length is 11 residues. The V gene's germline CDR1 is DFQATT and CDR2 SNEGSKA (reference sequence). Here the CDR3 reads CRGGSGNEQFF. The DNA for the CDR3 is TGCAGGGGGGGGAGTGGAAATGAGCAGTTCTTC.

V usage is TRBV6-5 and J usage is TRBJ2-3; a possible D gene is TRBD1 (6 bases). Germline loops: CDR1 MNHEY, CDR2 SVGAGI. CDR3 size: 13 residues. V gave up 9 bases and J gave up 2 bases, with 12 bases separating them. The CDR3 DNA sequence: TGTGCCAGTCGACAGGCCCACACAGATACGCAGTATTTT. Translating gives CASRQAHTDTQYF.

This clone is a singleton in its sample. The genes are TRBV4-2 and TRBJ2-3; D remains ambiguous. This CDR3 region has 16 residues. In germline, CDR1 is LGHNA, CDR2 YNFKEQ. V lost 1 base to trimming and J lost 0 bases, with 11 bases between them. CDR3 bases: TGTGCCAGCAGCCAAGTCGAGACTCCAAGCACAGATACGCAGTATTTT. It translates to CASSQVETPSTDTQYF.

The chain has TRBV5-5 and TRBJ1-2, with 11 bases that match TRBD1. The V segment lost 0 bases and the J segment 4 bases; nucleotides outside the gene matches: 2. This CDR3 has 15 amino acids. In germline, CDR1 is SGHKS, CDR2 YYEKEE (reference sequence). For the CDR3, the DNA is TGTGCCAGCAGCTTGGATGGACAGGGGGCCTATGGCTACACCTTC. It codes for CASSLDGQGAYGYTF.

The genes are TRBV4-1 and TRBJ1-6, with 7 bases fitting TRBD1. Trimming removed 0 bases from V and 0 bases from J; junction bases left unmatched: 8. CDR1 is MGHRA and CDR2 is YSYEKL in the germline V gene. The CDR3 sequence is 19 residues long. In nucleotides, the CDR3 is TGCGCCAGCAGCCAAGATAGGAGGGGGCCCAGCTCCTATAATTCACCCCTCCACTTT. Protein sequence: CASSQDRRGPSSYNSPLHF.

V usage is TRBV28 and J usage is TRBJ2-7; TRBD2 matches at 12 bases. Germline V gene data show CDR1 as MDHEN and CDR2 as SYDVKM. This CDR3 comprises 19 residues. Trimming cost V 4 bases and J 0 bases; bases outside gene matches: 13. CDR3 nucleotide sequence: TGTGCCAGCAGTTCGGATCTAGCGGGAGGGCCCTTCGTCTCCTACGAGCAGTACTTC. This encodes CASSSDLAGGPFVSYEQYF.

The genes are TRBV7-8 and TRBJ1-1; 7 bases match TRBD1. Unmatched junction bases numbered 8, after V lost 5 bases and J lost 2 bases. The germline V gene encodes CDR1 SGHVS and CDR2 FQNEAQ. The CDR3 covers 15 residues. The CDR3 loop reads CASSTHRGPNTEAFF. CDR3 nucleotides: TGTGCCAGCAGCACCCACAGGGGACCAAACACTGAAGCTTTCTTT.

The CDR3 here is CASSDRGGTDNEQFF. Written as DNA, the CDR3 is TGTGCCAGCAGTGACAGGGGCGGAACCGACAATGAGCAGTTCTTC. This chain uses TRBV6-4 with TRBJ2-1; D might be TRBD1 (5 bases). The germline CDR1 and CDR2 sequences are MRHNA and SNTAGT. The V end lost 2 bases, the J end lost 5 bases, and 13 bases lay between the germline ends. The CDR3 length is 15 residues.

The chain recombines TRBV7-9 with TRBJ1-5, with 7 bases fitting TRBD1. Trimming removed 5 bases from V and 4 bases from J; junction bases left unmatched: 8. Germline V gene sequence: CDR1 SEHNR, CDR2 FQNEAQ (reference sequence). CDR3 length: 15 residues. CDR3 in amino acids: CASSVAGTDNQPQHF. CDR3 in DNA: TGTGCCAGCAGCGTCGCCGGGACAGATAATCAGCCCCAGCATTTT.

This chain uses TRBV5-1 with TRBJ1-5; no definite D call. Trimming shortened V by 3 bases and J by 4 bases, and 11 bases separated the two germline ends. In germline, CDR1 is SGHRS, CDR2 YFSETQ. This CDR3 contains 14 residues. CDR3 amino acids: CASSSLPGNQPQHF. As DNA, the CDR3 is TGCGCCAGCAGCTCCCTGCCCGGGAATCAGCCCCAGCATTTT.

This chain connects TRBV19 to TRBJ1-2; D is possibly TRBD1 (6 bases). CDR1 and CDR2 (germline): LNHDA, SQIVND (reference sequence). V was clipped by 8 bases and J by 5 bases, with 21 bases between them. The CDR3 consists of 15 residues. CDR3: CASRRNGGGIYGYTF. In DNA, the CDR3 is TGTGCCAGTCGTCGAAATGGGGGGGGCATTTATGGCTACACCTTC.

This chain uses TRBV19 with TRBJ2-1; 9 bases fit TRBD2. Germline CDR1 and CDR2: LNHDA and SQIVND (reference sequence). V trimming: 5 bases; J trimming: 9 bases; junction bases outside the gene matches: 11. The CDR3 is made up of 15 amino acids. The CDR3 DNA reads TGTGCCAGTAGTTCAGGGGTAGCGGGAGTGGCTGAGCAGTTCTTC. Amino acid sequence: CASSSGVAGVAEQFF.

The rearrangement links TRBV15 to TRBJ1-2; D not certain. CDR1 and CDR2 (germline): LNHNV, YYDKDF (reference sequence). Trimming pared 2 bases from V and 6 bases from J, leaving 19 bases between. The CDR3 has 16 amino acids. The CDR3 protein is CATSRSLTPASNGYTF. CDR3 sequence (DNA): TGTGCCACCAGCAGATCCTTGACACCCGCCTCCAATGGCTACACCTTC.

Written as DNA, the CDR3 is TGCAGTGCTAGTCAGCCAGGGAGGGGCACTGAAGCTTTCTTT. Protein product: CSASQPGRGTEAFF. The chain is built from TRBV20-1 and TRBJ1-1; tentative D call: TRBD1 (5 bases). The V gene lost 3 bases and the J gene lost 4 bases, with 15 bases spanning the gap. The CDR3 extends over 14 amino acids. Germline CDR1 reads DFQATT; CDR2 reads SNEGSKA (reference sequence).

The chain has TRBV2 and TRBJ1-2, with 8 bases that match TRBD1. V was pared by 11 bases and J by 3 bases, with 11 bases of the junction left unmatched. CDR1 is SNHLY and CDR2 is FYNNEI in the germline V gene. The CDR3 totals 14 residues. For the CDR3, the DNA is TGTGCCGGATCTCAGACAGGGGACTACTATGGCTACACCTTC. This sequence encodes CAGSQTGDYYGYTF.

The V and J genes are TRBV7-2 and TRBJ2-7; the D is unclear. Trimming stripped 1 base from V and 6 bases from J, with 4 bases between. Germline V gene data show CDR1 as SGHTA and CDR2 as FQGNSA. There are 11 residues in the CDR3. In DNA form, the CDR3 reads TGTGCCAGCAGCTTAGTTCTCGAGCAGTACTTC. This translates into CASSLVLEQYF.

In DNA form, the CDR3 reads TGCAGCGTTGAACGGCAGGGAAAGGGCGAGCAGTTCTTC. It codes for CSVERQGKGEQFF. J is TRBJ2-1 and V is TRBV29-1, with a weak D call TRBD1 (5 bases). CDR3 length: 13 amino acids. Deletions cut 2 bases from V and 10 bases from J, with 15 bases between. Germline CDR1 reads SQVTM; CDR2 reads ANQGSEA.

The chain is built from TRBV10-3 and TRBJ1-2; D is perhaps TRBD1 (6 bases). Germline values: CDR1 ENHRY, CDR2 SYGVKD. Trimming left V 7 bases short and J 8 bases short, with 14 bases between. The CDR3 is made up of 12 amino acids. CDR3 nucleotide sequence: TGTGCCATCAACAGGGATCATTACGGCTACACCTTC. Encoded protein: CAINRDHYGYTF.

The V gene is TRBV28, the J gene TRBJ2-5; a possible D gene is TRBD2 (6 bases). CDR1 MDHEN and CDR2 SYDVKM come from the germline V gene. The V end was cut by 7 bases, the J end by 1 base, with 13 bases between. The CDR3 length is 14 residues. Written as DNA, the CDR3 is TGTGCCAGCAACCTGGGCGGGACCCAAGAGACCCAGTACTTC. Its protein product is CASNLGGTQETQYF.

The chain couples TRBV5-1 to TRBJ1-1; tentatively, D is TRBD1 (6 bases). The V end was cut by 4 bases, the J end by 1 base, with 14 bases between. CDR3 length: 15 residues. The germline V gene encodes CDR1 SGHRS and CDR2 YFSETQ. CDR3 DNA sequence: TGCGCCAGCAGCCCCGGGACAAGACCGAACACTGAAGCTTTCTTT. Translating gives CASSPGTRPNTEAFF.

The rearrangement joins TRBV6-5 to TRBJ2-7; possible D gene TRBD1, 5 bases. V lost 6 bases, J lost 3 bases, and 18 bases lay in between. The CDR3 covers 15 residues. Per germline, CDR1 MNHEY and CDR2 SVGAGI. The CDR3 is CASSSIRELHYEQYF. As DNA, the CDR3 is TGTGCCAGCAGCTCCATCAGGGAACTACACTACGAGCAGTACTTC.

As regards this clone: Germline is not matched at one junction end, which may reflect a read error. The rearrangement uses TRBV7-8 and TRBJ2-1, with 7 bases that match TRBD2. CDR1 and CDR2 from the germline V gene are SGHVS and FQNEAQ. The CDR3 covers 15 residues. CDR3 loop: CASSLAVGLYNEQFF. The CDR3 region has the DNA TGTGCCAGCAGCCTAGCGGTGGGGCTCTACAATGAGCAGTTCTTC.

This clone was observed a handful of times. J is TRBJ1-2 and V is TRBV2; perhaps TRBD1 as D (5 bases). Germline V gene lookup returns CDR1 SNHLY and CDR2 FYNNEI. CDR3 length: 13 amino acids. V dropped 4 bases and J dropped 0 bases, with 6 bases sitting between them. CDR3 region: CASSGQTNYGYTF. For the CDR3, the DNA is TGTGCCAGCAGTGGACAGACTAACTATGGCTACACCTTC. Together with reference TRBV2 and TRBJ1-2, the CDR3 gives the full variable domain: EPEVTQTPSHQVTQMGQEVILRCVPISNHLYFYWYRQILGQKVEFLVSFYNNEISEKSEIFDDQFSVERPDGSNFTLKIRSTKLEDSAMYFCASSGQTNYGYTFGSGTRLTVV.

This clone was counted once. The chain carries TRBV29-1 and TRBJ2-3; 12 bases agree with TRBD2. Germline assignment: CDR1 SQVTM and CDR2 ANQGSEA. V shed 6 bases and J 4 bases; nucleotides not matched to a gene: 2. The CDR3 spans 13 residues. CDR3 residues: CSVSSGRADTQYF. CDR3 sequence (DNA): TGCAGCGTGTCTAGCGGGAGGGCAGATACGCAGTATTTT.